Shown below are 17 T cell receptor beta chains from a single sample sequenced in a study of CD8+ T cells in alopecia areata. Investigators isolated RNA and reverse transcribed it into cDNA to act as the sequencing template. The data were produced by immunoSEQ multiplex PCR, yet TCRdb's version contains in-frame clones alone and is incomplete. The repertoire holds 200,000 to 250,000 clones, with around 67% as singletons. The sample was CD4+ T cells sorted from blood, taken at week 0. The receptors stem from a human donor with alopecia areata.

The CDR3 sequence is CASRTGDTGELFF. CDR3 nucleotide sequence: TGCGCCAGCAGAACAGGGGACACCGGGGAGCTGTTTTTT. The chain uses TRBV5-1 and TRBJ2-2; 7 bases fit TRBD1. This CDR3 contains 13 residues. V was clipped by 5 bases and J by 3 bases; unmatched bases: 1. The germline CDR1 and CDR2 sequences are SGHRS and YFSETQ.

Only a few counts were recorded for this clone. The chain recombines TRBV29-1 with TRBJ2-7; tentative D call: TRBD1 (6 bases). CDR1 and CDR2 from the germline V gene are SQVTM and ANQGSEA. The ends were cut back, 8 bases at V and 4 bases at J, with 15 bases in the middle. CDR3 length: 12 residues. CDR3: CSSLDRNYEQYF. The CDR3 nucleotides are TGCAGCTCACTAGACAGGAATTACGAGCAGTACTTC.

This clone was detected once. The genes are TRBV4-1 and TRBJ1-2; no firm D call. This CDR3 has 13 residues. V gave up 0 bases and J gave up 4 bases, with 6 bases separating them. Germline V lookup: CDR1 MGHRA, CDR2 YSYEKL. In DNA, the CDR3 is TGCGCCAGCAGCCAAGAAGGAGGCTATGGCTACACCTTC. It is translated as CASSQEGGYGYTF.

This chain links TRBV29-1 with TRBJ2-1; 10 bases align to TRBD1. The CDR3 totals 14 residues. Trimming removed 4 bases from V and 7 bases from J; junction bases left unmatched: 7. Germline V gene sequence: CDR1 SQVTM, CDR2 ANQGSEA. This CDR3 is CSVGVGTGANEQFF. The DNA for the CDR3 is TGCAGCGTTGGGGTCGGGACAGGGGCGAATGAGCAGTTCTTC.

About this clone: A read error may produce the germline difference seen at one junction end. J is TRBJ2-4 and V is TRBV5-3; D may be TRBD2 (5 bases). TRBV5-3 is marked as an open reading frame, function uncertain. The CDR3 is made up of 10 amino acids. In DNA, the CDR3 is TGTGCCAGAAGCTCCGAGGAGGTGTCCTTC. Encoded protein: CARSSEEVSF.

The chain links TRBV5-1 to TRBJ1-2; D perhaps matches TRBD1 (5 bases). V shed 3 bases and J shed 2 bases, with 11 bases lying between them. Germline CDR1 SGHRS, CDR2 YFSETQ. The CDR3 loop spans 14 amino acids. The chain's CDR3 is CASSSRETNYGYTF. The CDR3 DNA sequence: TGCGCCAGCAGCTCCAGGGAAACGAACTATGGCTACACCTTC.

This clone has more than one count but fewer than ten. The chain has TRBV6-6 and TRBJ2-5; possible D gene TRBD2, 6 bases. The CDR3 totals 15 residues. The V end lost 4 bases, the J end lost 1 base, and 13 bases lay between the germline ends. Germline V lookup: CDR1 MNHNY, CDR2 SVGAGI (reference sequence). The chain's CDR3 is CASSSSPGVQETQYF. Here the CDR3 DNA reads TGTGCCAGCAGTTCTTCCCCGGGGGTCCAAGAGACCCAGTACTTC.

This clone was seen once. The V gene is TRBV4-1, the J gene TRBJ1-3, with D possibly TRBD1 on 5 matching bases. V was shortened by 3 bases and J by 0 bases, with 12 bases between the two germline ends. Germline CDR1 and CDR2: MGHRA and YSYEKL. CDR3 length equals 16 residues. The CDR3 protein is CASSHPPGPSGNTIYF. In nucleotides, the CDR3 is TGCGCCAGCAGCCATCCTCCGGGGCCCTCTGGAAACACCATATATTTT.

This rearrangement joins TRBV5-4 to TRBJ1-6; tentatively, D is TRBD1 (6 bases). The length of the CDR3 is 14 residues. V was trimmed by 5 bases and J by 10 bases, leaving 16 bases between them. The germline CDR1 and CDR2 sequences are SGHNT and YYREEE (reference sequence). The CDR3 is CASSYNGGLSPLHF. For the CDR3, the DNA is TGTGCCAGCAGTTACAACGGGGGCCTATCACCCCTCCACTTT. The whole variable domain, remainder taken from reference TRBV5-4 and TRBJ1-6, is ETGVTQSPTHLIKTRGQQVTLRCSSQSGHNTVSWYQQALGQGPQFIFQYYREEENGRGNFPPRFSGLQFPNYSSELNVNALELDDSALYLCASSYNGGLSPLHFGNGTRLTVT.

This clone was found a few times. The J gene is TRBJ2-6, the V gene TRBV29-1; D is possibly TRBD1 (6 bases). Trimming took off 5 bases at V and 5 bases at J, with 13 bases between the two ends. Germline V gene data show CDR1 as SQVTM and CDR2 as ANQGSEA. This CDR3 spans 14 amino acids. CDR3 amino acids: CSVTTGSWANVLTF. CDR3 nucleotides: TGCAGCGTTACTACAGGGAGCTGGGCCAACGTCCTGACTTTC.

The V call is TRBV7-3, the J call TRBJ2-6; D uncertain. Germline lookup yields CDR1 SGHTA and CDR2 FQGTGA. V lost 5 bases to trimming and J lost 3 bases, with 8 bases between them. The CDR3 loop spans 14 amino acids. For the CDR3, the DNA is TGTGCCAGCAGCCCCCTAGTTGGGGCCAACGTCCTGACTTTC. This codes for CASSPLVGANVLTF.

The chain carries TRBV10-3 and TRBJ2-2; 9 positions match TRBD1. Germline V gene lookup returns CDR1 ENHRY and CDR2 SYGVKD. V was clipped by 0 bases and J by 4 bases; unmatched bases: 6. The CDR3 contains 17 residues. CDR3: CAISESGTGIATGELFF. Here the CDR3 DNA reads TGTGCCATCAGTGAGTCAGGGACAGGGATTGCCACCGGGGAGCTGTTTTTT.

The chain couples TRBV30 to TRBJ2-5, with no clear D. With 4 bases removed from V and 4 bases from J, the gap between germline ends came to 13 bases. Germline V gene sequence: CDR1 GTSNPN, CDR2 SVGIG (reference sequence). The CDR3 is 13 amino acids. The CDR3 loop is CAWTARRVETQYF. In DNA, the CDR3 is TGTGCCTGGACTGCGCGAAGGGTAGAGACCCAGTACTTC.

In its sample, this clone was seen a few times. V and J are TRBV7-2 and TRBJ2-5; 8 bases line up with TRBD1. CDR3 length equals 19 residues. Trimming removed 5 bases from V and 4 bases from J; junction bases left unmatched: 21. Germline V gene data show CDR1 as SGHTA and CDR2 as FQGNSA. The chain's CDR3 is CASSPHVTGGGLSIETQYF. In nucleotides, the CDR3 is TGTGCCAGCAGCCCTCACGTTACAGGGGGAGGATTGTCGATAGAGACCCAGTACTTC.

The chain uses TRBV30 and TRBJ2-1, with a weak D call TRBD2 (7 bases). The CDR3 covers 12 residues. The germline V gene has CDR1 GTSNPN and CDR2 SVGIG (reference sequence). Trimming cost V 0 bases and J 8 bases, with 8 bases left between them. CDR3 coding DNA: TGTGCCTGGAGTGTCGGGGGGCATGAGCAGTTCTTC. Translating it yields CAWSVGGHEQFF.

J is TRBJ1-2 and V is TRBV30, with TRBD1 matching 7 bases. V was clipped by 5 bases and J by 8 bases; unmatched bases: 5. Per the germline V gene, CDR1 is GTSNPN and CDR2 is SVGIG (reference sequence). This CDR3 region has 11 residues. CDR3 in amino acids: CAWDRVYGYTF. The CDR3 DNA sequence: TGTGCCTGGGACAGGGTTTACGGCTACACCTTC.

The rearrangement joins TRBV2 to TRBJ1-1; 11 nucleotides agree with TRBD1. The CDR3 spans 15 residues. Germline V gene data show CDR1 as SNHLY and CDR2 as FYNNEI. J gave up 3 bases and V 8 bases, and 8 bases lay outside the gene matches. The CDR3 DNA reads as TGTGCCAGCTTGATACCGGGACAGGGGGACACTGAAGCTTTCTTT. It yields the protein CASLIPGQGDTEAFF.